Below are 22 T cell receptor beta chains sequenced from a single sample in a study of blood T cell repertoires in COVID-19. Clones were read by immunoSEQ multiplex PCR, and TCRdb kept only the in-frame ones, dropping some. The data hold hundreds of thousands of clones, with 75% to 90% observed a single time. Source material: peripheral blood. Source of these receptors: a woman aged 55-70 years with COVID-19, enrolled during active disease.

V gene TRBV5-1 combines with J gene TRBJ2-1; TRBD1 matches at 12 bases. Germline values: CDR1 SGHRS, CDR2 YFSETQ. The CDR3 spans 15 residues. After removal of 0 bases from V and 6 bases from J, the junction contained 1 base not matched to a gene. In DNA form, the CDR3 reads TGCGCCAGCAGCTTGGAGGGACAGGGGGCCAATGAGCAGTTCTTC. Protein product: CASSLEGQGANEQFF. Supplemented by reference TRBV5-1 and TRBJ2-1, the full variable domain reads KAGVTQTPRYLIKTRGQQVTLSCSPISGHRSVSWYQQTPGQGLQFLFEYFSETQRNKGNFPGRFSGRQFSNSRSEMNVSTLELGDSALYLCASSLEGQGANEQFFGPGTRLTVL.

The rearrangement links TRBV6-4 to TRBJ1-2; possible D gene TRBD1, 6 bases. The CDR3 has 17 residues. In germline, CDR1 is MRHNA, CDR2 SNTAGT. Trimming took off 2 bases at V and 8 bases at J, with 24 bases between the two ends. The chain's CDR3 is CASSDGMADSPSEGYTF. The CDR3 bases are TGTGCCAGCAGTGACGGGATGGCGGACAGTCCCTCTGAAGGCTACACCTTC.

In DNA, the CDR3 is TGTGCCAGCAGCTTGGGACAGGGCTCCTACGAGCAGTACTTC. This translates into CASSLGQGSYEQYF. V and J are TRBV5-6 and TRBJ2-7, with 7 bases identical to TRBD1. V was pared by 0 bases and J by 0 bases, with 0 bases of the junction left unmatched. CDR3 size: 14 residues. Germline values: CDR1 SGHDT, CDR2 YYEEEE.

J is TRBJ1-1 and V is TRBV6-5; unclear D gene. The germline V gene has CDR1 MNHEY and CDR2 SVGAGI. V was cut by 6 bases and J by 0 bases, with 11 bases left in between. There are 14 residues in the CDR3. CDR3 nucleotide sequence: TGTGCCAGCAGGGAGGCAGCTCTGAACACTGAAGCTTTCTTT. It codes for CASREAALNTEAFF.

The chain is built from TRBV15 and TRBJ1-6, with 7 bases matching TRBD1. This CDR3 spans 14 amino acids. Germline CDR1 reads LNHNV; CDR2 reads YYDKDF (reference sequence). V shed 8 bases and J 5 bases; nucleotides not matched to a gene: 6. CDR3 amino acids: CATARDRDNSPLHF. In DNA, the CDR3 is TGTGCCACCGCTAGGGACAGAGATAATTCACCCCTCCACTTT.

The chain carries TRBV19 and TRBJ1-2; D possibly corresponds to TRBD1 (6 bases). Trimming cost V 4 bases and J 4 bases, with 16 bases left between them. The CDR3 has 15 amino acids. Germline loops: CDR1 LNHDA, CDR2 SQIVND (reference sequence). The CDR3 spells CASSTATGVGYGYTF. The DNA of the CDR3 is TGTGCCAGTAGTACAGCGACAGGCGTCGGCTATGGCTACACCTTC.

The chain links TRBV5-4 to TRBJ2-1; D is possibly TRBD1 (6 bases). V was pared by 5 bases and J by 0 bases, with 12 bases between. Germline V gene sequence: CDR1 SGHNT, CDR2 YYREEE (reference sequence). This CDR3 region has 15 residues. CDR3 sequence: CASSQGSSSYNEQFF. The CDR3 coding sequence is TGTGCCAGCAGTCAGGGGTCCAGCTCCTACAATGAGCAGTTCTTC. Drawing the rest from reference TRBV5-4 and TRBJ2-1, the complete variable domain is ETGVTQSPTHLIKTRGQQVTLRCSSQSGHNTVSWYQQALGQGPQFIFQYYREEENGRGNFPPRFSGLQFPNYSSELNVNALELDDSALYLCASSQGSSSYNEQFFGPGTRLTVL.

This sequence joins TRBV2 and TRBJ1-1, with D tentatively TRBD1 (5 bases). The CDR3 runs 11 residues. Trimming cost V 8 bases and J 6 bases, with 10 bases left between them. CDR1 and CDR2 (germline): SNHLY, FYNNEI. CDR3 sequence: CASSIRAEAFF. In DNA, the CDR3 is TGTGCCAGCTCGATCAGGGCTGAAGCTTTCTTT.

V usage is TRBV9 and J usage is TRBJ2-5; 9 nucleotides line up with TRBD2. The ends lost 0 bases at V and 2 bases at J; junction bases unmatched: 5. This CDR3 region has 16 residues. The germline V gene encodes CDR1 SGDLS and CDR2 YYNGEE. In DNA form, the CDR3 reads TGTGCCAGCAGCGTAGTAGGCGGGGGGGATCAAGAGACCCAGTACTTC. This sequence encodes CASSVVGGGDQETQYF.

The chain employs TRBV9 and TRBJ2-7; TRBD1 is a possible D gene (5 bases). The V end was cut by 6 bases, the J end by 0 bases, with 13 bases between. This CDR3 contains 14 residues. Germline lookup yields CDR1 SGDLS and CDR2 YYNGEE. The CDR3 region is CASTSTAYSYEQYF. The CDR3 coding sequence is TGTGCCAGCACCTCGACAGCGTACTCCTACGAGCAGTACTTC.

The chain recombines TRBV10-3 with TRBJ2-5, with a weak D call TRBD2 (6 bases). V was shortened by 7 bases and J by 3 bases, with 15 bases between the two germline ends. This CDR3 is 14 amino acids long. CDR1 and CDR2 (germline): ENHRY, SYGVKD. The CDR3 nucleotides are TGTGCCATCAAAGGAACAGGAGGGGAAGAGACCCAGTACTTC. It is translated as CAIKGTGGEETQYF.

J is TRBJ2-7 and V is TRBV6-5; 7 bases line up with TRBD1. CDR3 length: 13 amino acids. Germline V gives CDR1 MNHEY, CDR2 SVGAGI. The V segment lost 2 bases and the J segment 3 bases; nucleotides outside the gene matches: 1. CDR3 residues: CASSYDRDYEQYF. For the CDR3, the DNA is TGTGCCAGCAGTTACGACAGGGACTACGAGCAGTACTTC.

V is TRBV12-1 and J is TRBJ1-5. TRBV12-1 corresponds to a pseudogene. The CDR3 is 14 amino acids. The CDR3 DNA sequence: TGTGCCAGCAGCCCCACGGGGGGAAATCAGCCCCAGCATTTT. Translation: CASSPTGGNQPQHF.

With respect to this clone: Other DNA variants within this sample encode the same CDR3. The gene calls are TRBV7-9 and TRBJ1-1, with 7 bases that match TRBD1. From germline, CDR1 is SEHNR and CDR2 FQNEAQ (reference sequence). V was clipped by 5 bases and J by 1 base; unmatched bases: 1. CDR3 size: 13 residues. In DNA, the CDR3 is TGTGCCAGCAGCCCAGGGGGGAACACTGAAGCTTTCTTT. Amino acid sequence: CASSPGGNTEAFF.

This clone was seen only once. This chain uses TRBV5-6 with TRBJ2-2; the D gene is possibly TRBD2 (6 bases). CDR3 length equals 15 residues. V lost 3 bases to trimming and J lost 2 bases, with 11 bases between them. Germline lookup yields CDR1 SGHDT and CDR2 YYEEEE. CDR3 loop: CASSWDLRNTGELFF. In nucleotides, the CDR3 is TGTGCCAGCAGCTGGGACTTACGTAACACCGGGGAGCTGTTTTTT.

V is TRBV19 and J is TRBJ1-5; D possibly corresponds to TRBD1 (6 bases). The CDR3 spans 15 residues. V was clipped by 0 bases and J by 3 bases, with 9 bases between them. Germline V gene lookup returns CDR1 LNHDA and CDR2 SQIVND (reference sequence). This CDR3 is CASSIEGQPNQPQHF. The CDR3 region has the DNA TGTGCCAGTAGTATAGAAGGACAGCCCAATCAGCCCCAGCATTTT.

The V call is TRBV12-3 or TRBV12-4, the J call TRBJ2-3; no clear D gene. Trimming took 5 bases from V and 4 from J, leaving 4 bases between them. The CDR3 runs to 11 residues. The CDR3 sequence is CASSAADTQYF. The CDR3 DNA sequence: TGTGCCAGCAGTGCGGCAGATACGCAGTATTTT.

This chain joins TRBV7-2 and TRBJ2-7, with D unresolved. The germline V gene has CDR1 SGHTA and CDR2 FQGNSA. The CDR3 loop spans 13 amino acids. V shed 1 base and J shed 0 bases, with 4 bases lying between them. CDR3 amino acids: CASSLDISYEQYF. The CDR3 DNA reads as TGTGCCAGCAGCTTAGACATCTCCTACGAGCAGTACTTC.

The V and J genes are TRBV3-1 (or the pseudogene TRBV3-2) and TRBJ2-7; tentative D call: TRBD1 (5 bases). Trimming pared 5 bases from V and 2 bases from J, leaving 19 bases between. There are 16 residues in the CDR3. Germline CDR1 and CDR2: LGHDT and YNNKEL (reference sequence). CDR3 in DNA: TGTGCCAGCAGCATAGGCCTGGGGCGGCCGGCCTACGAGCAGTACTTC. Its translation is CASSIGLGRPAYEQYF.

CDR3 in amino acids: CSVHRDEMLFF. CDR3 nucleotide sequence: TGCAGCGTCCACAGGGACGAGATGCTGTTTTTT. The chain couples TRBV29-1 to TRBJ1-4; maybe TRBD1 (6 bases). The V and J ends lost 6 bases and 14 bases respectively, with 16 bases between them. CDR1 SQVTM and CDR2 ANQGSEA come from the germline V gene. The CDR3 spans 11 residues.

The CDR3 nucleotides read TGTGCCTGGAGTGTCAGAGAGGGCACAGATACGCAGTATTTT. Protein product: CAWSVREGTDTQYF. The chain has TRBV30 and TRBJ2-3; D ambiguous. Trimming removed 0 bases from V and 1 base from J, with 8 bases in between. Germline CDR1 GTSNPN, CDR2 SVGIG (reference sequence). The CDR3 length is 14 residues. The full variable domain, with the rest looked up from reference TRBV30 and TRBJ2-3, is SQTIHQWPATLVQPVGSPLSLECTVEGTSNPNLYWYRQAAGRGLQLLFYSVGIGQISSEVPQNLSASRPQDRQFILSSKKLLLSDSGFYLCAWSVREGTDTQYFGPGTRLTVL.

The chain combines TRBV30 with TRBJ1-1, with 8 bases aligning to TRBD1. J gave up 5 bases and V 5 bases, and 4 bases lay outside the gene matches. The V gene's germline CDR1 is GTSNPN and CDR2 SVGIG (reference sequence). The CDR3 contains 12 residues. CDR3 residues: CAWDRGRTEAFF. The CDR3 DNA sequence: TGTGCCTGGGACAGGGGAAGAACTGAAGCTTTCTTT.